The rows below give T cell receptor beta chains drawn from one sample of a study of shared clonotypes between healthy human individuals. Repertoires were generated with immunoSEQ multiplex PCR, while TCRdb's copy carries only in-frame clones and drops some. The table has 600,000 to 700,000 clones, less than 80% seen once. Sequencing input: memory CD4+ T cells sorted from blood. The receptors were sampled from a woman younger than 45 in good health. CDR3s include the opening cysteine and the closing phenylalanine or tryptophan. Fields, in order: clone size, J gene, D gene, V gene, CDR3 protein, CDR3 DNA. The D gene is left open where the match is weak. Not all rows give a size; the values are once, few, many and, for expanded clones, a class.

>once|TRBJ1-4|NA|TRBV7-2
CASTYRSTNEKLFF
TGTGCCAGCACCTACAGGTCAACTAATGAAAAACTGTTTTTT
>NA|TRBJ2-7|TRBD2|TRBV7-2
CASKNLAGAYEQYF
TGTGCCAGCAAGAATTTAGCGGGAGCGTACGAGCAGTACTTC
>once|TRBJ1-1|NA|TRBV29-1
CSVVRSEGGWAFF
TGCAGCGTTGTCCGGTCGGAGGGGGGATGGGCTTTCTTT
>NA|TRBJ2-5|NA|TRBV5-6
CASSFRDTGGETQYF
TGTGCCAGCAGCTTCCGGGACACCGGGGGAGAGACCCAGTACTTC
>NA|TRBJ2-5|NA|TRBV7-9
CASSLALTGQETQYF
TGTGCCAGCAGCTTAGCGCTAACAGGCCAAGAGACCCAGTACTTC
>NA|TRBJ2-5|TRBD2|TRBV5-1
CASRLGVAGGGETQYF
TGCGCCAGCAGACTCGGGGTAGCGGGAGGGGGTGAGACCCAGTACTTC
>NA|TRBJ1-1|TRBD1|TRBV7-9
CASSLTGGNTEAFF
TGTGCCAGCAGCTTAACAGGGGGGAACACTGAAGCTTTCTTT
>NA|TRBJ1-2|TRBD1|TRBV7-9
CASSRMRTGGVFYGYTF
TGTGCCAGCAGCCGAATGCGGACAGGGGGCGTATTCTATGGCTACACCTTC
>NA|TRBJ1-4|NA|TRBV28
CASRENEKLFF
TGTGCCAGCAGGGAGAATGAAAAACTGTTTTTT
>NA|TRBJ2-1|NA|TRBV5-1
CASFGGNYNEQFF
TGCGCCAGCTTCGGCGGGAACTACAATGAGCAGTTCTTC
>once|TRBJ2-3|TRBD2|TRBV29-1
CSVQAGATDTQYF
TGCAGCGTCCAAGCGGGAGCCACAGATACGCAGTATTTT
>once|TRBJ1-1|NA|TRBV28
CASSPPGTPAEAFF
TGTGCCAGCAGTCCACCGGGGACCCCCGCTGAAGCTTTCTTT
>NA|TRBJ2-7|TRBD2|TRBV7-8
CASRSGLAGSYEQYF
TGTGCCAGCAGATCAGGACTAGCGGGAAGCTACGAGCAGTACTTC
>once|TRBJ2-3|NA|TRBV5-1
CASSLGPPQLTSTDTQYF
TGCGCCAGCAGCTTGGGCCCCCCTCAGCTGACTAGCACAGATACGCAGTATTTT
>NA|TRBJ2-2|NA|TRBV19
CASSITPPVLFF
TGTGCCAGTAGTATAACTCCTCCGGTGCTGTTTTTT
>few|TRBJ2-2|NA|TRBV1
CTSSSSGAGGYTGELFF
TGCACCAGCAGCTCCTCCGGGGCGGGAGGCTACACCGGGGAGCTGTTTTTT
>many|TRBJ2-7|TRBD1|TRBV6-5
CASSYGLGQGANEQYF
TGTGCCAGCAGTTACGGGTTGGGGCAGGGGGCGAACGAGCAGTACTTC
>few|TRBJ2-7|NA|TRBV18
CASSPGRFEQYF
TGTGCCAGCTCACCAGGCCGTTTTGAGCAGTACTTC
>NA|TRBJ2-7|NA|TRBV28
CASSLGGSLGHEQYF
TGTGCCAGCAGTTTGGGGGGCTCCCTAGGCCACGAGCAGTACTTC
>few|TRBJ2-7|TRBD1|TRBV27
CASSFAQGASAEQYF
TGTGCCAGCAGTTTCGCCCAGGGGGCGTCAGCCGAGCAGTACTTC
>NA|TRBJ2-1|NA|TRBV7-2
CANKLSPLGVNEQFF
TGTGCCAACAAACTCTCGCCTTTGGGGGTCAATGAGCAGTTCTTC
>NA|TRBJ2-7|TRBD1|TRBV28
CASSANVGARGTYEQYF
TGTGCCAGTTCTGCGAACGTCGGGGCCAGGGGGACCTACGAGCAGTACTTC
>NA|TRBJ1-2|NA|TRBV18
CASSPGFEGYTF
TGTGCCAGCTCACCGGGATTTGAGGGCTACACCTTC
>NA|TRBJ1-1|NA|TRBV27
CASSSITGSRFRGEAFF
TGTGCCAGCAGTTCGATTACCGGTTCCCGTTTCCGAGGGGAAGCTTTCTTT
>NA|TRBJ1-1|NA|TRBV6-5
CASSYSGGNPTEAFF
TGTGCCAGCAGTTACTCGGGGGGCAATCCCACTGAAGCTTTCTTT
>NA|TRBJ1-1|NA|TRBV9
CASSATGTGDTEAFF
TGTGCCAGCAGCGCGACCGGGACTGGTGACACTGAAGCTTTCTTT
>NA|TRBJ2-3|TRBD2|TRBV29-1
CSVDNSGRTDTQYF
TGCAGCGTTGATAACAGCGGGAGGACAGATACGCAGTATTTT
>many|TRBJ1-1|NA|TRBV20-1
CSARGNTEAFF
TGCAGTGCTAGAGGGAACACTGAAGCTTTCTTT
>few|TRBJ1-4|TRBD1|TRBV5-4
CASSSRDRGEKLFF
TGTGCCAGCAGCTCCAGGGACAGGGGAGAAAAACTGTTTTTT
>once|TRBJ2-1|NA|TRBV4-1
CASSQDQAALGVSDEQFF
TGCGCCAGCAGCCAAGATCAGGCCGCCTTAGGTGTGAGCGATGAGCAGTTCTTC
>NA|TRBJ1-1|NA|TRBV6-5
CASSYGTDKAFF
TGTGCCAGCAGTTACGGGACCGATAAAGCTTTCTTT
>NA|TRBJ2-7|NA|TRBV5-1
CASSLDPGGSYEQYF
TGCGCCAGCAGCTTGGATCCTGGGGGGTCCTACGAGCAGTACTTC
>NA|TRBJ2-7|TRBD2|TRBV29-1
CSVGLAGGKYEQYF
TGCAGCGTTGGACTAGCGGGAGGGAAATACGAGCAGTACTTC
>NA|TRBJ1-2|TRBD1|TRBV5-4
CASSWGQVDGYTF
TGTGCCAGCAGCTGGGGACAGGTGGATGGCTACACCTTC
>NA|TRBJ2-1|TRBD2|TRBV11-2
CASSSRTSGIFAQFF
TGTGCCAGCAGCTCCCGGACTAGCGGGATCTTTGCGCAGTTCTTC
>NA|TRBJ2-4|NA|TRBV6-1
CASSVLGFGNIQYF
TGTGCCAGCAGTGTCCTAGGGTTTGGAAACATTCAGTACTTC
>NA|TRBJ2-2|NA|TRBV2
CASSEMSGGELFF
TGTGCCAGCAGTGAAATGTCCGGCGGGGAGCTGTTTTTT
>NA|TRBJ2-7|TRBD1|TRBV5-4
CASSLSDRSNEQYF
TGTGCCAGCAGCTTGTCGGACAGGTCGAACGAGCAGTACTTC
>NA|TRBJ2-1|NA|TRBV28
CASSSPPQGRGNEQFF
TGTGCCAGCAGTTCCCCTCCCCAGGGAAGGGGCAATGAGCAGTTCTTC
>few|TRBJ1-1|TRBD1|TRBV19
CASAEGGLDTEAFF
TGTGCCAGTGCAGAAGGGGGCTTGGACACTGAAGCTTTCTTT
>NA|TRBJ2-7|NA|TRBV28
CASRIFGGGTFNYEQYF
TGTGCCAGCAGAATATTTGGGGGCGGGACTTTCAACTACGAGCAGTACTTC
>NA|TRBJ2-7|NA|TRBV10-3
CAISDGGAAYEQYF
TGTGCCATCAGTGATGGCGGGGCTGCCTACGAGCAGTACTTC
>NA|TRBJ1-5|NA|TRBV28
CASSLNRVHQPQHF
TGTGCCAGCAGTCTAAACAGGGTCCATCAGCCCCAGCATTTT
>NA|TRBJ1-1|NA|TRBV28
CASSFQRNTEAFF
TGTGCCAGCAGTTTCCAGAGAAACACTGAAGCTTTCTTT
>NA|TRBJ2-7|TRBD2|TRBV11-2
CASSSASGSSSPYEQYF
TGTGCCAGCAGCTCGGCTAGCGGGAGTTCTTCGCCCTACGAGCAGTACTTC
>NA|TRBJ1-5|NA|TRBV19
CASTSSNQPQHF
TGTGCCAGTACGAGTAGCAATCAGCCCCAGCATTTT
>NA|TRBJ1-1|TRBD1|TRBV5-1
CASSLRPTGPNTEAFF
TGCGCCAGCAGCCTACGCCCGACAGGGCCGAACACTGAAGCTTTCTTT
>NA|TRBJ2-7|NA|TRBV11-1
CASSLYFNEEQYF
TGTGCCAGCAGCTTATACTTCAATGAAGAGCAGTACTTC
>NA|TRBJ1-2|NA|TRBV7-2
CASSLFSGHGYTF
TGTGCCAGCAGCTTATTTTCGGGGCATGGCTACACCTTC
>NA|TRBJ1-4|NA|TRBV6-1
CASARGTGRNEKLFF
TGTGCCAGCGCTAGAGGTACAGGGCGTAATGAAAAACTGTTTTTT